This TCR beta chain came from a study of patients and donors after allogeneic stem cell transplantation. The CDR3 covers 14 residues. V gave up 5 bases and J gave up 8 bases, with 15 bases separating them. CDR1 is LNHNV and CDR2 is YYDKDF in the germline V gene (reference sequence). TCRdb processed the RT-PCR reads anew with MiXCR; each CDR3 protein has one entry. The data show about a million distinct CDR3 sequences, roughly 17% seen once. This clonotype was counted only a few times. The sample was blood, either unsorted or a sorted T cell fraction (not recorded which). This clonotype was sampled from a human donor who was either an allogeneic HSCT recipient or a stem cell or donor lymphocyte infusion donor (not recorded which). It is not recorded whose cells these are; they may come from a transplant donor. The V call is TRBV15, the J call TRBJ1-4; D remains ambiguous. The CDR3 sequence is CATSLGPSREKLFF. CDR3 nucleotides: TGTGCCACCAGCCTAGGGCCCAGCCGGGAAAAACTGTTTTTT.